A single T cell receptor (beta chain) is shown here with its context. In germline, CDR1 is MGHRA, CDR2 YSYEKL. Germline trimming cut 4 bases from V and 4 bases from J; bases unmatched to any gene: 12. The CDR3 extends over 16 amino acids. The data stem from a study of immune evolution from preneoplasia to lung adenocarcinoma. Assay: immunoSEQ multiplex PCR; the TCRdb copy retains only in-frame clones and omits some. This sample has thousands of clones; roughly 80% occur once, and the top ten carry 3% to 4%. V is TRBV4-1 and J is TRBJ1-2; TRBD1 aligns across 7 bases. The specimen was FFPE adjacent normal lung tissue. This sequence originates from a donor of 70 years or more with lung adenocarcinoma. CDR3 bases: TGCGCCAGCAGCCCGCGGTGGGGGGGACAGTCCTATGGCTACACCTTC. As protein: CASSPRWGGQSYGYTF.